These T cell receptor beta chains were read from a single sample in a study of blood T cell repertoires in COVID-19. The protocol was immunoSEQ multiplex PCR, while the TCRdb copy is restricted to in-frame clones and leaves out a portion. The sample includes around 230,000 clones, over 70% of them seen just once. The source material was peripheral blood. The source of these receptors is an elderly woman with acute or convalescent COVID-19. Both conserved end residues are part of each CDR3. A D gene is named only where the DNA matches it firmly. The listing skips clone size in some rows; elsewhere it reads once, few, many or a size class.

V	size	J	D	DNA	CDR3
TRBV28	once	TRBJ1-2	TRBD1	TGTGCCAGCAGTAGTACAGGGGGCCTCACTAACTATGGCTACACCTTC	CASSSTGGLTNYGYTF
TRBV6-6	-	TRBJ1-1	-	TGTGCCAGCAGGCCGGGAGGGGAAAACACTGAAGCTTTCTTT	CASRPGGENTEAFF
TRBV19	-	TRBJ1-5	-	TGTGCCAGTACCCGAGACAGGCGCAATCAGCCCCAGCATTTT	CASTRDRRNQPQHF
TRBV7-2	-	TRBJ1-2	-	TGTGCCAGCAGCTTAAGGAGGGGTTCGGGTGGCTACACCTTC	CASSLRRGSGGYTF
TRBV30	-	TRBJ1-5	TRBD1	TGTGCCTGGAGCCGACAGGGGCCCCAGCATTTT	CAWSRQGPQHF
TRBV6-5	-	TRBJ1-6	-	TGTGCCACTGCGGGACCAGGGAAGTGGAATTCACCCCTCCACTTT	CATAGPGKWNSPLHF
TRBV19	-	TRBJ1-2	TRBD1	TGTGCCAGTAGTATCCGGACAGGCGCTAACTATGGCTACACCTTC	CASSIRTGANYGYTF
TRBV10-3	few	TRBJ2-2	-	TGTGCCATCAGTGACCAGGGGATTGGAGTTGCCGGGGAGCTGTTTTTT	CAISDQGIGVAGELFF
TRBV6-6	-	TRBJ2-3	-	TGTGCCAGCAGTCCGGGGGGCAGGTTTTCAGATACGCAGTATTTT	CASSPGGRFSDTQYF
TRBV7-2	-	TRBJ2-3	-	TGTGCCAGCAGCTTAGGTAGAAGCACAGATACGCAGTATTTT	CASSLGRSTDTQYF
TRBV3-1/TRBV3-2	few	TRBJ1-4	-	TGTGCCAGCAGCCCCTCGCAACAGAGTAATGAAAAACTGTTTTTT	CASSPSQQSNEKLFF
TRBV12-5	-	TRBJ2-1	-	TGTGCTAGTGGTTTGGCGGGACTTTCTTACAATGAGCAGTTCTTC	CASGLAGLSYNEQFF
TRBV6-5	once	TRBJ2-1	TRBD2	TGTGCCAGCAGACTCATCGGGAGGGGCGAGCAGTTCTTC	CASRLIGRGEQFF
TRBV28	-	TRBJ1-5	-	TGTGCCAGCAGCCCGACAGTCTATAGCAATCAGCCCCAGCATTTT	CASSPTVYSNQPQHF
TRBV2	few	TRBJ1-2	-	TGTGCCAGCAGTGACTCCCGGGGAGGTGGTGGCTACACCTTC	CASSDSRGGGGYTF
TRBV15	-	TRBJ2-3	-	TGTGCCACCAGCAGAGCGATGGGTGCAGGGATGCCAGATACGCAGTATTTT	CATSRAMGAGMPDTQYF
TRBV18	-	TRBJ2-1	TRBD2	TGTGCCAGCTCACCACCTAGCGGGAGCTCCTACAATGAGCAGTTCTTC	CASSPPSGSSYNEQFF
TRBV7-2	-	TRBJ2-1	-	TGTGCCAGCAGCTTGGACAGAAACAATGAGCAGTTCTTC	CASSLDRNNEQFF